Following are 3 T cell receptor beta chains from one sample sequenced in a study of T cell responses to AZD1222 COVID-19 vaccine. Sequenced by immunoSEQ multiplex PCR; TCRdb stores in-frame clones only, minus some. This table holds about 130,000 clones, 88% found once. The material was peripheral blood, obtained on day 0 of MenACWY control vaccination. The receptors stem from an adult in good health.

The V call is TRBV6-5, the J call TRBJ2-7, with TRBD1 as a possible D gene (6 bases). Trimming removed 6 bases from V and 1 base from J, with 13 bases in between. The length of the CDR3 is 14 residues. Per the germline V gene, CDR1 is MNHEY and CDR2 is SVGAGI. Here the CDR3 reads CASRPGHGSYEQYF. CDR3 in DNA: TGTGCCAGCAGACCGGGACATGGTTCCTACGAGCAGTACTTC.

This clone has only a few counts. J is TRBJ1-4 and V is TRBV10-3; no clear D. V was trimmed by 3 bases and J by 4 bases, leaving 6 bases between them. Germline V gene sequence: CDR1 ENHRY, CDR2 SYGVKD. The CDR3 contains 13 residues. In nucleotides, the CDR3 is TGTGCCATCAGTGACGGAGGTAATGAAAAACTGTTTTTT. Translating gives CAISDGGNEKLFF.

This chain joins TRBV15 and TRBJ2-3; D is perhaps TRBD2 (6 bases). CDR3 length: 17 residues. Germline CDR1 reads LNHNV; CDR2 reads YYDKDF (reference sequence). Trimming stripped 0 bases from V and 2 bases from J, with 15 bases between. The CDR3 DNA reads as TGTGCCACCAGCAGAGATCCGATCGGGAGTATCACAGATACGCAGTATTTT. As protein: CATSRDPIGSITDTQYF.